This TCR beta chain was sequenced during a study of T-cell reconstitution after alpha-beta-depleted transplantation in children (dated by TCRdb to 2016 to 2017). Some background on the complete study: Using TCR repertoire profiling, the study quantitatively followed how T-cell immune reconstitution unfolded in children after TCRalphabeta/CD19-depleted allogeneic hematopoietic cell transplantation.

This clonotype came up a few times. No cognate antigen has been identified for it. No per-base quality is available; no much larger clone lies one base away. Here V drops 4 bases and J drops 0 bases, and the junction holds 7 bases not matched to any gene. CDR1 and CDR2 are read off the germline V gene as SGDLS and YYNGEE. The CDR3 measures 16 amino acids from cysteine to phenylalanine. Only the CDR3 region is kept as DNA, spanning 48 bases read in frame from base 1. The library was produced with PCR. The reads were generated on an Illumina HiSeq 2500. TCR library preparation used molecular barcoding, with unique molecular identifiers applied to normalize quantification of the TCRbeta repertoire. In-frame beta chains were kept once TCRdb had trimmed the public reads at Q25 with fastp and called clones with MiXCR. Merged by CDR3 protein, the rows form single entries marked with the most common genes and DNA. The sample yields hundreds of thousands of distinct CDR3 sequences; approximately 10% were counted once. The leading ten clones occupy roughly 4% of the sample.

The origin of this receptor is a human donor who donated a stem cell graft to a child with acute myeloid leukemia. The sequence joins TRBV9 to TRBJ1-3; TRBD1 fits 7 bases in the junction. Sample: PBMCs from the stem cell graft donor, taken from the stem cell graft. This receptor has the CDR3 CASSPTGDYSGNTIYF. The base sequence is TGTGCCAGCAGCCCTACAGGGGACTACTCTGGAAACACCATATATTTT.